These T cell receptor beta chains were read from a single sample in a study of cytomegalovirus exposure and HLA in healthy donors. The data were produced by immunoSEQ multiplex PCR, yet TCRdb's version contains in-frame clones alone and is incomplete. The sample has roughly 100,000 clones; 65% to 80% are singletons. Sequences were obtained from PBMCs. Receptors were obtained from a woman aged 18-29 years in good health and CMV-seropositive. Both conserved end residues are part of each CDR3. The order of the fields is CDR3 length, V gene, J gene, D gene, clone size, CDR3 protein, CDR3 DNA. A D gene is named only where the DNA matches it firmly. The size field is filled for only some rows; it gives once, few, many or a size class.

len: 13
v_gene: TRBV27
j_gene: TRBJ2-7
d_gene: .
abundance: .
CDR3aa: CASSFSTAYEQYF
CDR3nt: TGTGCCAGCAGTTTTTCGACAGCCTACGAGCAGTACTTC

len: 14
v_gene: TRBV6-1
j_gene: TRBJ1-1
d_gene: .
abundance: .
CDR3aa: CASSERGSYTEAFF
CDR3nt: TGTGCCAGCAGTGAAAGGGGGAGTTACACTGAAGCTTTCTTT

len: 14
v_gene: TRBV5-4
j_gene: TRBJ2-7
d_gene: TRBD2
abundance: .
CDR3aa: CASSKSGGVGEQYF
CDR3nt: TGTGCCAGCAGCAAAAGCGGGGGAGTCGGCGAGCAGTACTTC

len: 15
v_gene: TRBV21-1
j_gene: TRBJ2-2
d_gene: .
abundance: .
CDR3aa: CASSRWLGVGGELFF
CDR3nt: TGTGCCAGCAGCCGGTGGTTAGGGGTGGGCGGGGAGCTGTTTTTT

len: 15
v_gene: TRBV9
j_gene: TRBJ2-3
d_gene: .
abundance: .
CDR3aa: CASRKGLASTDTQYF
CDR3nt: TGTGCCAGCAGAAAGGGACTTGCTAGCACAGATACGCAGTATTTT

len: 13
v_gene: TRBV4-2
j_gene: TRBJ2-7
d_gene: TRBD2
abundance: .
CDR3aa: CASSRGSGGEQYF
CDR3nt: TGTGCCAGCAGCCGGGGTAGCGGGGGCGAGCAGTACTTC

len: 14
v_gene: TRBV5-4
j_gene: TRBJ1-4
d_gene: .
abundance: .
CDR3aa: CASSLGGMREKLFF
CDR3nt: TGTGCCAGCAGCCTCGGAGGGATGAGAGAAAAACTGTTTTTT

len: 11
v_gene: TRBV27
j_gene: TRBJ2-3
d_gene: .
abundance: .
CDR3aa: CASRRDGTQYF
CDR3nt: TGTGCCAGCCGGCGGGATGGTACGCAGTATTTT

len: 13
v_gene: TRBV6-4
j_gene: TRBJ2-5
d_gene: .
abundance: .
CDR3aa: CASSAGERETQYF
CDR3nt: TGTGCCAGCAGCGCAGGGGAGAGAGAGACCCAGTACTTC

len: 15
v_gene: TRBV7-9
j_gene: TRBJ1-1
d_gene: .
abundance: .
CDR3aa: CASSLRLGGNTEAFF
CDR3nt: TGTGCCAGCAGCTTACGGCTGGGAGGGAACACTGAAGCTTTCTTT

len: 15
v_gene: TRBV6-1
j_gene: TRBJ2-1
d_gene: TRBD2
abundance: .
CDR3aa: CASRLTSAFYNEQFF
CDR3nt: TGTGCCAGCAGGTTGACTAGCGCTTTCTACAATGAGCAGTTCTTC

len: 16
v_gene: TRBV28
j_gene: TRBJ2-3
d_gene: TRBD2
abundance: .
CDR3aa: CASSFSAGDFTDTQYF
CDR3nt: TGTGCCAGCAGTTTTTCGGCGGGAGATTTTACAGATACGCAGTATTTT

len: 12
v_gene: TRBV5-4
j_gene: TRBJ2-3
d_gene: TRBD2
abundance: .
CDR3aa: CASSYLAEAQYF
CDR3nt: TGTGCCAGCAGCTATCTAGCGGAGGCGCAGTATTTT

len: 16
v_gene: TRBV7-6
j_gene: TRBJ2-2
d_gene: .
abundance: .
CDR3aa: CASSARQAINTGELFF
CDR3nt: TGTGCCAGCAGCGCCCGACAGGCAATCAACACCGGGGAGCTGTTTTTT

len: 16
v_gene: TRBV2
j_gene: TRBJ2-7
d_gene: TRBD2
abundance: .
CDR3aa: CASSEALGLGPHEQYF
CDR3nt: TGTGCCAGCAGTGAAGCGCTGGGACTAGGCCCACACGAGCAGTACTTC

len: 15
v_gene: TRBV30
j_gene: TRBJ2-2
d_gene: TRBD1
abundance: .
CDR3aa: CACPPGQGHTGELFF
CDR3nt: TGTGCCTGCCCGCCGGGACAGGGTCACACCGGGGAGCTGTTTTTT

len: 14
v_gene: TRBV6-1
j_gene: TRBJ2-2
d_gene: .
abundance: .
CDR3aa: CASRAGPNTGELFF
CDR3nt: TGTGCCAGCAGGGCGGGGCCAAACACCGGGGAGCTGTTTTTT

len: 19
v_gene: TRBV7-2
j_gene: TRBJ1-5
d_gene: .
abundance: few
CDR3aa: CASSSPPKGRRGSNQPQHF
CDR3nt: TGTGCCAGCAGCTCACCCCCGAAGGGGAGGCGGGGAAGCAATCAGCCCCAGCATTTT

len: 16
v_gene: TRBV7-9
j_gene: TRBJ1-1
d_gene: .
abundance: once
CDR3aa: CASSLAPGGVNTEAFF
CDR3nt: TGTGCCAGCAGCTTAGCACCCGGGGGGGTAAACACTGAAGCTTTCTTT

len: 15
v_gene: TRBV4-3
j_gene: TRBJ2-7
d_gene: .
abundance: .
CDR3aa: CASSQGQGSSYEQYF
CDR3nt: TGCGCCAGCAGCCAAGGGCAGGGCAGCTCCTACGAGCAGTACTTC

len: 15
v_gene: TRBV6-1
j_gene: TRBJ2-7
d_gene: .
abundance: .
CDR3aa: CASSAWKSGDGEQYF
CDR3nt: TGTGCCAGCAGTGCTTGGAAGTCGGGAGACGGCGAGCAGTACTTC

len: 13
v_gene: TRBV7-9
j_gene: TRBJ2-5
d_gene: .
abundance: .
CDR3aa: CASSLDGRETQYF
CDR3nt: TGTGCCAGCAGCTTAGATGGGAGAGAGACCCAGTACTTC

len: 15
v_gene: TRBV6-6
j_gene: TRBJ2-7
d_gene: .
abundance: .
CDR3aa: CASRNTGTPSAEQYF
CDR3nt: TGTGCCAGCAGGAATACCGGGACTCCCTCCGCGGAGCAGTACTTC